These 25 T cell receptor beta chains were sequenced from one sample in a study of T cell responses to AZD1222 COVID-19 vaccine. TCRdb keeps only in-frame clones here, not all; method: immunoSEQ multiplex PCR. The sample shows approximately 180,000 clones, more than 80% of them seen only once. Specimen: peripheral blood, collected on day 0 of AZD1222 vaccination. The source is an adult in good health.

The gene calls are TRBV2 and TRBJ1-2; D is perhaps TRBD1 (6 bases). The CDR3 totals 13 residues. The germline V and J ends were trimmed by 11 bases and 7 bases, with 20 bases remaining between them. The germline CDR1 and CDR2 sequences are SNHLY and FYNNEI. In DNA, the CDR3 is TGTGCCGAAGCACGCGGGGGGGCTGGTGGCTACACCTTC. This translates into CAEARGGAGGYTF.

The chain carries TRBV14 and TRBJ2-1; D is possibly TRBD1 or TRBD2 (6 bases each). Germline V gene sequence: CDR1 SGHDN, CDR2 FVKESK. Trimming removed 1 base at V and 6 bases at J, with 10 bases between. The CDR3 is 14 residues long. In DNA form, the CDR3 reads TGTGCCAGCAGCCAAGTAGGAGGGGGCAATGAGCAGTTCTTC. Translating it yields CASSQVGGGNEQFF. Full variable domain (rest looked up from reference TRBV14 and TRBJ2-1): EAGVTQFPSHSVIEKGQTVTLRCDPISGHDNLYWYRRVMGKEIKFLLHFVKESKQDESGMPNNRFLAERTGGTYSTLKVQPAELEDSGVYFCASSQVGGGNEQFFGPGTRLTVL.

This clone was found a few times. The chain recombines TRBV18 with TRBJ1-1; D is ambiguous. The CDR3 spans 13 residues. Germline CDR1 KGHSH, CDR2 LQKENI. With 0 bases removed from V and 7 bases from J, the gap between germline ends came to 9 bases. The DNA of the CDR3 is TGTGCCAGCTCACCACCAGGTAATTTTGAAGCTTTCTTT. It translates to CASSPPGNFEAFF.

This clone occurred once. The rearrangement uses TRBV19 and TRBJ2-1, with a weak D call TRBD2 (6 bases). CDR1 and CDR2 from the germline V gene are LNHDA and SQIVND (reference sequence). CDR3 length: 13 residues. V was trimmed by 8 bases and J by 5 bases, leaving 13 bases between them. This CDR3 reads CASGRETNNEQFF. CDR3 nucleotide sequence: TGTGCCAGTGGCCGGGAGACTAACAATGAGCAGTTCTTC.

The chain has TRBV19 and TRBJ1-2, with D unresolved. Germline values: CDR1 LNHDA, CDR2 SQIVND (reference sequence). V was pared by 4 bases and J by 1 base, with 10 bases between. CDR3 length equals 14 residues. The chain's CDR3 is CASSRRLFNYGYTF. CDR3 nucleotides: TGTGCCAGTAGTAGACGGCTTTTTAACTATGGCTACACCTTC. Drawing the rest from reference TRBV19 and TRBJ1-2, the complete variable domain is DGGITQSPKYLFRKEGQNVTLSCEQNLNHDAMYWYRQDPGQGLRLIYYSQIVNDFQKGDIAEGYSVSREKKESFPLTVTSAQKNPTAFYLCASSRRLFNYGYTFGSGTRLTVV.

This clone has more than one count but fewer than ten. This chain's CDR3 is CASSDMQRTTEAFF. The DNA for the CDR3 is TGTGCCAGCAGTGACATGCAGAGGACCACTGAAGCTTTCTTT. This chain connects TRBV2 to TRBJ1-1, with D unclear. The germline V and J ends were trimmed by 3 bases and 4 bases, with 12 bases remaining between them. The germline V gene encodes CDR1 SNHLY and CDR2 FYNNEI. This CDR3 has 14 amino acids.

The rearrangement uses TRBV5-6 and TRBJ1-1; D gene ambiguous. The CDR3 totals 12 residues. V was pared by 0 bases and J by 7 bases, with 7 bases between. The germline gives CDR1 SGHDT, CDR2 YYEEEE. The CDR3 is CASSLGRNEAFF. In DNA, the CDR3 is TGTGCCAGCAGCTTGGGCAGGAATGAAGCTTTCTTT.

The chain is built from TRBV11-2 and TRBJ1-1, with 7 bases fitting TRBD1. Germline CDR1 SGHAT, CDR2 FQNNGV. This CDR3 comprises 15 residues. The V gene end was trimmed by 4 bases and the J gene end by 4 bases; junction bases not matched to a gene: 9. CDR3 in amino acids: CASSSRTGPFTEAFF. The DNA for the CDR3 is TGTGCCAGCAGCTCTCGGACAGGCCCCTTCACTGAAGCTTTCTTT.

This sequence joins TRBV2 and TRBJ2-2; 9 nucleotides line up with TRBD1. CDR3 length: 14 residues. Per germline, CDR1 SNHLY and CDR2 FYNNEI. The ends lost 6 bases at V and 4 bases at J; junction bases unmatched: 3. The CDR3 DNA reads TGTGCCAGCAGGCAACAGGGGGCCACCGGGGAGCTGTTTTTT. Translation gives CASRQQGATGELFF.

The genes are TRBV7-9 and TRBJ2-5, with 9 bases that match TRBD1. The J segment lost 5 bases and the V segment lost 3 bases, leaving 13 bases of the junction unmatched. CDR1 is SEHNR and CDR2 is FQNEAQ in the germline V gene (reference sequence). This CDR3 has 17 residues. CDR3 sequence (DNA): TGTGCCAGCAGCTTGTCGGGACAGGGTCGGAGTTCGGAGACCCAGTACTTC. Amino acid sequence: CASSLSGQGRSSETQYF.

The chain carries TRBV9 and TRBJ1-2, with D tentatively TRBD1 (6 bases). The CDR3 extends over 15 amino acids. Trimming cost V 4 bases and J 4 bases, with 17 bases left between them. Germline CDR1 is SGDLS and CDR2 is YYNGEE. The CDR3 protein is CASSRTRGRAYGYTF. As DNA, the CDR3 is TGTGCCAGCAGCCGAACCAGGGGAAGGGCCTATGGCTACACCTTC.

This rearrangement joins TRBV29-1 to TRBJ2-2, with D possibly TRBD2 on 5 matching bases. The V gene's germline CDR1 is SQVTM and CDR2 ANQGSEA. V was clipped by 5 bases and J by 0 bases, with 10 bases between them. The CDR3 length is 14 residues. The CDR3 DNA reads TGCAGCGTTCTCAAGCGGACGAACACCGGGGAGCTGTTTTTT. Protein product: CSVLKRTNTGELFF.

The chain joins TRBV11-2 to TRBJ1-2; D is possibly TRBD1 (6 bases). This CDR3 spans 14 amino acids. V was trimmed by 4 bases and J by 0 bases, leaving 9 bases between them. The V gene's germline CDR1 is SGHAT and CDR2 FQNNGV. The CDR3 region has the DNA TGTGCCAGCAGCTCGACAGGCTCTAACTATGGCTACACCTTC. Protein product: CASSSTGSNYGYTF. Based on the CDR3 plus reference TRBV11-2 and TRBJ1-2, the full variable domain is EAGVAQSPRYKIIEKRQSVAFWCNPISGHATLYWYQQILGQGPKLLIQFQNNGVVDDSQLPKDRFSAERLKGVDSTLKIQPAKLEDSAVYLCASSSTGSNYGYTFGSGTRLTVV.

The table lists this clone with a few counts. The rearrangement joins TRBV7-9 to TRBJ2-5, with a possible D match to TRBD1 (5 bases). Trimming cost V 3 bases and J 1 base, with 9 bases left between them. The CDR3 contains 14 residues. Looked up from germline, CDR1 is SEHNR and CDR2 is FQNEAQ (reference sequence). The CDR3 nucleotides read TGTGCCAGCAGCTTTCAGGGCCCCCAAGAGACCCAGTACTTC. Its translation is CASSFQGPQETQYF.

This sequence joins TRBV7-9 and TRBJ1-1; unclear D gene. The V gene's germline CDR1 is SEHNR and CDR2 FQNEAQ (reference sequence). This CDR3 has 13 residues. V shed 3 bases and J shed 5 bases, with 10 bases lying between them. CDR3 coding DNA: TGTGCCAGCAGCTTGGATACTGGGACTGAAGCTTTCTTT. This gives the protein CASSLDTGTEAFF.

As regards this clone: One end of the junction is discordant with germline, which a read error may explain. The chain uses TRBV12-3 or TRBV12-4 and TRBJ1-1, with unresolved D. This CDR3 contains 12 residues. The CDR3 bases are TGTGCCAGCAGTTTACGGTCCGTACGCCCCCTCTTT. It codes for CASSLRSVRPLF.

The chain uses TRBV7-9 and TRBJ2-1, with TRBD2 identical over 7 bases. J lost 5 bases, V lost 5 bases, and 6 bases had no gene match. From germline, CDR1 is SEHNR and CDR2 FQNEAQ (reference sequence). CDR3 length: 14 amino acids. The CDR3 DNA reads as TGTGCCAGCAGCCAAGGACTAGTCCACAATGAGCAGTTCTTC. It yields the protein CASSQGLVHNEQFF.

The V call is TRBV13, the J call TRBJ1-1, with TRBD1 identical over 8 bases. The V and J ends lost 7 bases and 1 base, in that order; junction bases with no gene match: 8. CDR1 is PRHDT and CDR2 is FYEKMQ in the germline V gene (reference sequence). There are 15 residues in the CDR3. The CDR3 loop is CASTVTGEGNTEAFF. CDR3 nucleotide sequence: TGTGCCAGCACCGTGACAGGGGAAGGGAACACTGAAGCTTTCTTT.

This clone occurred a few times. The V call is TRBV18, the J call TRBJ1-4; possible D gene TRBD1, 6 bases. Germline V lookup: CDR1 KGHSH, CDR2 LQKENI. The germline V and J ends were trimmed by 1 base and 3 bases, with 15 bases remaining between them. The CDR3 totals 17 residues. The CDR3 loop reads CASSPLVTEGANEKLFF. For the CDR3, the DNA is TGTGCCAGCTCACCACTTGTTACGGAGGGGGCTAATGAAAAACTGTTTTTT.

This sequence joins TRBV5-4 and TRBJ2-1, with 11 bases aligning to TRBD2. V gave up 7 bases and J gave up 6 bases; unmatched junction bases: 12. Germline V gene data show CDR1 as SGHNT and CDR2 as YYREEE (reference sequence). This CDR3 spans 16 amino acids. The CDR3 sequence is CASSTPTSGSGNEQFF. CDR3 DNA: TGTGCCAGCTCCACCCCCACTAGCGGGAGTGGCAATGAGCAGTTCTTC.

The chain uses TRBV29-1 and TRBJ1-2; maybe TRBD1 (6 bases). Per germline, CDR1 SQVTM and CDR2 ANQGSEA. The CDR3 length is 12 residues. The ends were cut back, 6 bases at V and 4 bases at J, with 12 bases in the middle. CDR3 region: CSVLQGSYGYTF. In nucleotides, the CDR3 is TGCAGCGTACTACAGGGTTCCTATGGCTACACCTTC.

This chain uses TRBV25-1 with TRBJ1-1, with no clear D. This CDR3 contains 11 residues. Deletions cut 6 bases from V and 2 bases from J, with 4 bases between. Germline V gene sequence: CDR1 MGHDK, CDR2 SYGVNS. The CDR3, as DNA: TGTGCCAGCAGGGGAAACACTGAAGCTTTCTTT. It encodes CASRGNTEAFF.

The rearrangement joins TRBV4-1 to TRBJ1-3; D is undetermined. The ends were cut back, 4 bases at V and 10 bases at J, with 17 bases in the middle. From germline, CDR1 is MGHRA and CDR2 YSYEKL. The CDR3 contains 14 residues. The CDR3 DNA reads TGCGCCAGCAGCCCCGAGATTTCAGGAGTAACCATATATTTT. The encoded protein is CASSPEISGVTIYF.

This rearrangement joins TRBV6-1 to TRBJ1-1; D gene unclear. Germline-derived CDR1 and CDR2 are MNHNS and SASEGT. This CDR3 spans 13 amino acids. With 6 bases removed from V and 1 base from J, the gap between germline ends came to 9 bases. In DNA form, the CDR3 reads TGTGCCAGCAGCTGGGGAAGGAACACTGAAGCTTTCTTT. As protein: CASSWGRNTEAFF.

The chain recombines TRBV3-1 (or the pseudogene TRBV3-2) with TRBJ2-1; D call uncertain. The CDR3 contains 14 residues. Germline CDR1 LGHDT, CDR2 YNNKEL (reference sequence). V was cut by 4 bases and J by 6 bases, with 13 bases left in between. The CDR3 region is CASSPRVPTNEQFF. CDR3 in DNA: TGTGCCAGCAGCCCTCGGGTCCCGACCAATGAGCAGTTCTTC.